The 2 T cell receptor beta chains below come from one sample, sequenced in a study of cytomegalovirus exposure and HLA in healthy donors. Profiling relied on immunoSEQ multiplex PCR, and the TCRdb table lists in-frame clones only, not all of them. The table has 150,000 to 200,000 clones, roughly nine tenths seen once; the top ten hold about 3%. The material sequenced was PBMCs. The receptors here all came from a woman younger than 35 in good health and CMV-seropositive.

The V gene is TRBV6-1, the J gene TRBJ2-2, with TRBD2 identical over 9 bases. CDR3 length: 16 amino acids. CDR1 and CDR2 (germline): MNHNS, SASEGT. With 4 bases clipped from V and 4 bases from J, the junction kept 7 bases outside the gene matches. CDR3 sequence: CASSGAGGVITGELFF. CDR3 coding DNA: TGTGCCAGCAGTGGTGCGGGAGGGGTTATCACCGGGGAGCTGTTTTTT.

The J gene is TRBJ2-7, the V gene TRBV9; TRBD2 aligns across 14 bases. J gave up 4 bases and V 4 bases, and 4 bases lay outside the gene matches. CDR1 SGDLS and CDR2 YYNGEE come from the germline V gene. This CDR3 contains 15 residues. CDR3 DNA sequence: TGTGCCAGCAGCCCGACTAGCGGGGGGGCTTACGAGCAGTACTTC. Protein product: CASSPTSGGAYEQYF.